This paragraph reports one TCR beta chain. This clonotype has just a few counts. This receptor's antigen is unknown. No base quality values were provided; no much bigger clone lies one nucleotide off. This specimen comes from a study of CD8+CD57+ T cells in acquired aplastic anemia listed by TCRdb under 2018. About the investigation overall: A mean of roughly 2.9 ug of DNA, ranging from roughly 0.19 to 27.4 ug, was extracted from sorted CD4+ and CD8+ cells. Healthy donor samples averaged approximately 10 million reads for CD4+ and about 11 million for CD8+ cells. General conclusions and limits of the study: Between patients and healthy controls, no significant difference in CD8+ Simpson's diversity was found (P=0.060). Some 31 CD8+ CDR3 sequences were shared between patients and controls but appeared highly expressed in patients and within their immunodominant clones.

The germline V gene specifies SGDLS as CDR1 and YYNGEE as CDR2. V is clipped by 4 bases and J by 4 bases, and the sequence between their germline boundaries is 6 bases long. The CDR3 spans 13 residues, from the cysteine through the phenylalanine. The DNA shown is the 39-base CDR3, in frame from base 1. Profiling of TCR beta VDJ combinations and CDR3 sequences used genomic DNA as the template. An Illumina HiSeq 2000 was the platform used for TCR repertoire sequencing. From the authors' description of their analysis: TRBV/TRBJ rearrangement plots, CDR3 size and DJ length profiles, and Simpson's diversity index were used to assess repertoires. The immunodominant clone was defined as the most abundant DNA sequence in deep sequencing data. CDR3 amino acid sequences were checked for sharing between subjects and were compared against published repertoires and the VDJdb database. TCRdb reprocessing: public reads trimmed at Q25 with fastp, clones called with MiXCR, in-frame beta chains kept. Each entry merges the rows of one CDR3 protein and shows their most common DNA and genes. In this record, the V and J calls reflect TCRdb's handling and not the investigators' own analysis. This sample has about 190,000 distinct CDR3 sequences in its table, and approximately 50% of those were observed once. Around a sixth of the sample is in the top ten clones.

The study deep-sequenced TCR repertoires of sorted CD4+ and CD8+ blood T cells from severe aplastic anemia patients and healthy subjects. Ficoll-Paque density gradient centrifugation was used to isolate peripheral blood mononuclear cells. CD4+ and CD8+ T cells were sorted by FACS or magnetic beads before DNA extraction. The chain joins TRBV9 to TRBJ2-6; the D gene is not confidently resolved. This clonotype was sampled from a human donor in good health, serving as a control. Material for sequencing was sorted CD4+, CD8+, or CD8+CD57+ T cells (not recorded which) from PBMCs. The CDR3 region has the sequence CASSPWGANVLTF. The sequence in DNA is TGTGCCAGCAGCCCTTGGGGGGCCAACGTCCTGACTTTC.